The entry below describes one TCR beta chain. As yet, its antigen is unknown. Researchers ran the assay at a deep level. Here immunoSEQ multiplex PCR was the method, and the copy in TCRdb shows in-frame clones only, minus some. The data show roughly 890,000 clones, almost 95% seen once. Trimming left V 1 base short and J 2 bases short, with 3 bases between. Germline assignment: CDR1 SGHTS and CDR2 YDEGEE. There are 13 residues in the CDR3. The naive CD8 subset, CD45RO-negative cells positively selected for CCR7, excluded terminally differentiated effector memory CD45RA+ cells. The data stem from a study of shared clonotypes between healthy human individuals. Across the whole study: Aged 18 to 49, the donors were two women and a few men. Each donor's CD8 memory used one plate, CD8 naive two, each CD4 subset three.

General study points: Depth was large, yet rarefaction showed that sorted-subset sequencing was incomplete.

Input material: naive CD8+ T cells sorted from blood. The chain combines TRBV5-8 with TRBJ2-2; D unresolved. This clonotype originated in a man between 25 and 39 years old in good health. The CDR3 bases are TGTGCCAGCAGCTTGTTAAACACCGGGGAGCTGTTTTTT. It translates to CASSLLNTGELFF.